A single sample gave rise to the 16 T cell receptor beta chains below, sequenced in a study of T cells after yellow fever vaccination. TCRdb ran MiXCR on the 5' RACE reads and lists one entry per CDR3 protein. Of under 300,000 distinct CDR3 sequences in the sample, about 7% were seen once. The material sequenced was CD4+ T cells sorted from PBMCs, taken on the day of the yellow fever booster vaccination. The receptors originated from a man aged 25 to 45 who received the YFV17D yellow fever vaccine.

The chain combines TRBV15 with TRBJ1-4, with D uncertain. The CDR3 covers 17 residues. With 2 bases removed from V and 0 bases from J, the gap between germline ends came to 13 bases. CDR1 is LNHNV and CDR2 is YYDKDF in the germline V gene (reference sequence). The CDR3 spells CATSRPVPRSTNEKLFF. CDR3 bases: TGTGCCACCAGCAGACCGGTCCCGCGTTCAACTAATGAAAAACTGTTTTTT.

This clonotype was seen more than once but under ten times. This chain connects TRBV20-1 to TRBJ1-4; no firm D call. Trimming removed 3 bases from V and 0 bases from J, with 8 bases in between. This CDR3 is 14 amino acids long. Germline CDR1 reads DFQATT; CDR2 reads SNEGSKA (reference sequence). The CDR3 bases are TGCAGTGCTAGCTCCGGCCCAACTAATGAAAAACTGTTTTTT. Residues: CSASSGPTNEKLFF.

Only a few counts were recorded for this clonotype. The chain has TRBV3-1 and TRBJ2-5; possibly TRBD1 for D (6 bases). V was shortened by 4 bases and J by 6 bases, with 12 bases between the two germline ends. The CDR3 sequence is 13 residues long. Germline V gene data show CDR1 as LGHDT and CDR2 as YNNKEL (reference sequence). This CDR3 reads CASSLQGQQTQYF. The CDR3 DNA sequence: TGTGCCAGCAGCCTGCAGGGGCAGCAGACCCAGTACTTC.

This chain uses TRBV19 with TRBJ1-5, with D unclear. The CDR3 contains 14 residues. Trimming pared 5 bases from V and 3 bases from J, leaving 11 bases between. Looked up from germline, CDR1 is LNHDA and CDR2 is SQIVND (reference sequence). For the CDR3, the DNA is TGTGCCAGTAGTCTCCGACGGTACAATCAGCCCCAGCATTTT. It specifies CASSLRRYNQPQHF.

This clonotype occurred a few times. This rearrangement joins TRBV5-1 to TRBJ2-7; unclear D gene. Germline CDR1 SGHRS, CDR2 YFSETQ. The germline V and J ends were trimmed by 2 bases and 3 bases, with 15 bases remaining between them. There are 15 residues in the CDR3. The CDR3 region is CASSFSPGVGYEQYF. The CDR3 DNA follows: TGCGCCAGCAGCTTCAGCCCTGGCGTTGGCTACGAGCAGTACTTC. Complete variable domain (other parts from reference TRBV5-1 and TRBJ2-7): KAGVTQTPRYLIKTRGQQVTLSCSPISGHRSVSWYQQTPGQGLQFLFEYFSETQRNKGNFPGRFSGRQFSNSRSEMNVSTLELGDSALYLCASSFSPGVGYEQYFGPGTRLTVT.

This clonotype came up a few times. The chain uses TRBV12-3 or TRBV12-4 and TRBJ1-2; unclear D gene. V was pared by 6 bases and J by 8 bases, with 16 bases between. This CDR3 has 13 residues. CDR3 sequence: CASSSTGILGYTF. The CDR3 DNA follows: TGTGCCAGCAGCTCAACTGGAATCTTGGGCTACACCTTC.

This clonotype was seen ten or more times. The rearrangement joins TRBV5-1 to TRBJ2-5, with a weak D call TRBD2 (6 bases). The CDR3 loop spans 14 amino acids. Germline assignment: CDR1 SGHRS and CDR2 YFSETQ. V was cut by 2 bases and J by 5 bases, with 13 bases left in between. In nucleotides, the CDR3 is TGCGCCAGCAGCTTCGGGACGGAGGGGGAGACCCAGTACTTC. Translated: CASSFGTEGETQYF. The full variable domain, completed using reference TRBV5-1 and TRBJ2-5, is KAGVTQTPRYLIKTRGQQVTLSCSPISGHRSVSWYQQTPGQGLQFLFEYFSETQRNKGNFPGRFSGRQFSNSRSEMNVSTLELGDSALYLCASSFGTEGETQYFGPGTRLLVL.

There are a few counts of this clonotype. V and J are TRBV7-8 and TRBJ2-6; D is uncertain. Trimming pared 2 bases from V and 2 bases from J, leaving 10 bases between. Germline V gene data show CDR1 as SGHVS and CDR2 as FQNEAQ. The CDR3 length is 16 residues. The CDR3 DNA reads TGTGCCAGCAGCTTAACCCAGTTTACTGGGGCCAACGTCCTGACTTTC. Residues: CASSLTQFTGANVLTF.

The rearrangement links TRBV7-2 to TRBJ2-7; 9 bases match TRBD2. The length of the CDR3 is 15 residues. J gave up 2 bases and V 4 bases, and 6 bases lay outside the gene matches. In germline, CDR1 is SGHTA, CDR2 FQGNSA. The CDR3, as DNA: TGTGCCAGCAGCTCGCCGGGACTAGCTACCTACGAGCAGTACTTC. Translation gives CASSSPGLATYEQYF.

This clonotype has a count of ten or more. The V call is TRBV10-3, the J call TRBJ1-5; D unresolved. The V and J ends lost 0 bases and 11 bases respectively, with 8 bases between them. The CDR3 spans 12 residues. Germline V gives CDR1 ENHRY, CDR2 SYGVKD. The CDR3 coding sequence is TGTGCCATCAGTGAGTCAGACTCCGCCCAGCATTTT. Its protein product is CAISESDSAQHF.

This clonotype was counted many times. The V and J genes are TRBV12-3 or TRBV12-4 and TRBJ2-7; no firm D call. CDR3 length equals 13 residues. V was trimmed by 2 bases and J by 0 bases, leaving 5 bases between them. CDR3 bases: TGTGCCAGCAGTTTATCTAGCTCCTACGAGCAGTACTTC. Protein: CASSLSSSYEQYF.

This clonotype was seen only a few times. This rearrangement joins TRBV5-5 to TRBJ2-1, with no clear D. The ends were cut back, 2 bases at V and 10 bases at J, with 7 bases in the middle. Germline lookup yields CDR1 SGHKS and CDR2 YYEKEE (reference sequence). This CDR3 has 11 amino acids. The CDR3 sequence: CASSLDDEQFF. The CDR3 bases are TGTGCCAGCAGCTTAGACGACGAGCAGTTCTTC.

There are many counts of this clonotype. A junction end diverges from the germline sequence, so it may reflect a read error. This chain uses TRBV20-1 with TRBJ2-5; D is possibly TRBD2 (5 bases). CDR1 DFQATT and CDR2 SNEGSKA come from the germline V gene (reference sequence). The CDR3 has 14 amino acids. The CDR3 sequence is CSARKGLAQDTQYF. The CDR3 DNA is TGCAGTGCTAGAAAAGGCCTAGCCCAAGACACCCAGTACTTC.

The chain recombines TRBV20-1 with TRBJ2-1, with TRBD2 matching 8 bases. Germline V gives CDR1 DFQATT, CDR2 SNEGSKA (reference sequence). Trimming removed 4 bases from V and 2 bases from J; junction bases left unmatched: 4. The CDR3 spans 14 residues. The CDR3 loop reads CSAKSGSTYNEQFF. The DNA for the CDR3 is TGCAGTGCTAAGAGCGGGAGTACCTACAATGAGCAGTTCTTC.

This clonotype was observed many times. The chain employs TRBV7-8 and TRBJ2-7, with TRBD1 as a possible D gene (6 bases). Germline loops: CDR1 SGHVS, CDR2 FQNEAQ. The V and J ends lost 5 bases and 3 bases respectively, with 14 bases between them. The CDR3 contains 14 residues. CDR3 nucleotides: TGTGCCAGCAGCCGCAGGGGTTCTGACTACGAGCAGTACTTC. This codes for CASSRRGSDYEQYF.

This clonotype was recorded a few times. Compared with germline, one end of the junction differs, possibly owing to a read error. The chain links TRBV24-1 to TRBJ2-1; D gene ambiguous. Germline CDR1 KGHDR, CDR2 SFDVKD. The CDR3 contains 12 residues. Here the CDR3 reads CASSRFPNEQFF. The DNA for the CDR3 is TGTGCCTCCAGTAGGTTTCCCAATGAGCAGTTCTTC.